Below are 22 T cell receptor beta chains sequenced from a single sample in a study of T cells in Graves' hyperthyroidism and ophthalmopathy. It was RNA transcripts that yielded the amplified TCR beta CDR3 regions. Carried out on the TCR CDR3, a first-round RT-PCR used the HTBI primer set. TCRdb fed the multiplex PCR reads into MiXCR, producing one record per CDR3 protein. The data contain under 750,000 distinct CDR3 sequences, roughly a sixth of them singletons. Sequences were obtained from blood. These receptors came from a woman in her forties or fifties with Graves' hyperthyroidism that later progressed to Graves' ophthalmopathy.

This clonotype was seen a few times. The gene calls are TRBV10-2 and TRBJ2-1, with 8 bases lining up with TRBD1. The V segment lost 8 bases and the J segment 4 bases; nucleotides outside the gene matches: 4. This CDR3 spans 13 amino acids. Germline values: CDR1 WSHSY, CDR2 SAAADI. Written as DNA, the CDR3 is TGCGCCAGCCTTGACAGGGGTTACAATGAGCAGTTCTTC. Translation: CASLDRGYNEQFF.

DNA for the CDR3: TGCGCCAGCAGCTTCCTCAGGGGAACTAGCGGCTACACCTTC. It encodes CASSFLRGTSGYTF. This rearrangement joins TRBV5-1 to TRBJ1-2, with a possible D match to TRBD1 (6 bases). Trimming left V 2 bases short and J 8 bases short, with 16 bases between. CDR1 and CDR2 (germline): SGHRS, YFSETQ. The CDR3 has 14 amino acids.

This clonotype was counted at least ten times. The J gene is TRBJ2-7, the V gene TRBV6-2 or TRBV6-3; D unclear. Trimming took off 0 bases at V and 1 base at J, with 13 bases between the two ends. The CDR3 is 16 residues long. Germline V gene sequence: CDR1 MNHEY, CDR2 SVGEGT. CDR3 loop: CASSYSNSSQSYEQYF. The CDR3 DNA reads TGTGCCAGCAGTTACTCGAATAGCAGCCAGTCCTACGAGCAGTACTTC.

In this sample, this clonotype turned up many times. The chain couples TRBV12-3 or TRBV12-4 to TRBJ1-5; D gene ambiguous. V shed 1 base and J shed 2 bases, with 9 bases lying between them. The CDR3 has 15 amino acids. CDR3 region: CASSLGWEGNQPQHF. CDR3 bases: TGTGCCAGCAGTTTAGGGTGGGAGGGCAATCAGCCCCAGCATTTT.

This clonotype was seen many times. The rearrangement links TRBV2 to TRBJ1-2; D is undetermined. V lost 7 bases, J lost 1 base, and 22 bases lay in between. The germline V gene encodes CDR1 SNHLY and CDR2 FYNNEI. This CDR3 region has 17 residues. The CDR3 DNA is TGTGCCAGCATATGGGAGCCGGGAGCCCAACTTAACTATGGCTACACCTTC. Its translation is CASIWEPGAQLNYGYTF.

This clonotype appeared a few times. This chain uses TRBV7-2 with TRBJ1-4; D possibly corresponds to TRBD1 (5 bases). Looked up from germline, CDR1 is SGHTA and CDR2 is FQGNSA. The CDR3 contains 15 residues. V lost 2 bases and J 8 bases, leaving 15 bases between the germline ends. The CDR3 region has the DNA TGTGCCAGCAGCTTAATGGGACTCGTCGGGGAAAAACTGTTTTTT. This gives the protein CASSLMGLVGEKLFF.

The chain recombines TRBV24-1 with TRBJ1-1; D remains unclear. CDR3 size: 12 residues. Trimming took off 3 bases at V and 3 bases at J, with 4 bases between the two ends. The germline V gene encodes CDR1 KGHDR and CDR2 SFDVKD. In nucleotides, the CDR3 is TGTGCCACCAGTGATGGGTACACTGAAGCTTTCTTT. This codes for CATSDGYTEAFF.

The V gene is TRBV19, the J gene TRBJ1-6; TRBD1 aligns across 10 bases. With V trimmed by 6 bases and J by 9 bases, 5 bases remained unmatched. Germline CDR1 LNHDA, CDR2 SQIVND (reference sequence). This CDR3 comprises 14 residues. The chain's CDR3 is CASRKGQGSSPLHF. CDR3 nucleotides: TGTGCCAGTAGGAAGGGACAGGGGAGTTCACCCCTCCACTTT. Supplemented by reference TRBV19 and TRBJ1-6, the full variable domain reads DGGITQSPKYLFRKEGQNVTLSCEQNLNHDAMYWYRQDPGQGLRLIYYSQIVNDFQKGDIAEGYSVSREKKESFPLTVTSAQKNPTAFYLCASRKGQGSSPLHFGNGTRLTVT.

This clonotype appeared a single time. The chain carries TRBV20-1 and TRBJ2-3; D not certain. The CDR3 spans 14 residues. Per germline, CDR1 DFQATT and CDR2 SNEGSKA (reference sequence). Trimming left V 3 bases short and J 6 bases short, with 16 bases between. CDR3: CSASKSEQGDTQYF. CDR3 bases: TGCAGTGCTAGTAAAAGCGAGCAAGGGGATACGCAGTATTTT.

The genes are TRBV20-1 and TRBJ1-1, with D tentatively TRBD1 (6 bases). There are 14 residues in the CDR3. Germline values: CDR1 DFQATT, CDR2 SNEGSKA (reference sequence). V was shortened by 6 bases and J by 1 base, with 15 bases between the two germline ends. The CDR3 spells CSAPPGQRNTEAFF. Here the CDR3 DNA reads TGCAGTGCCCCCCCGGGACAACGGAACACTGAAGCTTTCTTT.

The chain carries TRBV2 and TRBJ2-4; D is tentatively TRBD1 or TRBD2 (6 bases each). There are 14 residues in the CDR3. Germline V gene sequence: CDR1 SNHLY, CDR2 FYNNEI. The V gene lost 10 bases and the J gene lost 1 base, with 14 bases spanning the gap. In DNA form, the CDR3 reads TGTGCCACCGGGACTGACAGGGCCAAAAACATTCAGTACTTC. The encoded protein is CATGTDRAKNIQYF.

With regard to this clonotype: The CDR3 does not close with the conserved phenylalanine or tryptophan, likely indicating a read error. V usage is TRBV20-1 and J usage is TRBJ1-4; 9 bases map to TRBD1. V was clipped by 4 bases and J by 3 bases; unmatched bases: 6. The germline V gene has CDR1 DFQATT and CDR2 SNEGSKA (reference sequence). CDR3 size: 15 residues. CDR3 DNA: TGCAGTGCTATGGACAGGGGAAGATCTAATGAAAAACTGTTTCTT. Protein: CSAMDRGRSNEKLFL.

The V gene is TRBV7-6, the J gene TRBJ1-4, with D unresolved. Germline V CDR1 and CDR2: SGHVS, FNYEAQ. The CDR3 consists of 13 residues. With 5 bases removed from V and 8 bases from J, the gap between germline ends came to 12 bases. CDR3 protein: CASSPRVGEKLFF. The CDR3 DNA is TGTGCCAGCAGCCCCCGGGTTGGGGAAAAACTGTTTTTT.

There are many counts of this clonotype. The rearrangement links TRBV2 to TRBJ2-3; tentative D call: TRBD2 (5 bases). Germline CDR1 reads SNHLY; CDR2 reads FYNNEI. The V end lost 3 bases, the J end lost 5 bases, and 9 bases lay between the germline ends. The CDR3 sequence is 13 residues long. As DNA, the CDR3 is TGTGCCAGCAGTGAGTACCGGGAAGATACGCAGTATTTT. Translated, it gives CASSEYREDTQYF.

The V gene is TRBV29-1, the J gene TRBJ1-1, with no clear D. Germline values: CDR1 SQVTM, CDR2 ANQGSEA. CDR3 length equals 14 residues. V dropped 1 base and J dropped 0 bases, with 9 bases sitting between them. DNA of the CDR3: TGCAGCGTTGAAGTAGGACGGGTGAACACTGAAGCTTTCTTT. This encodes CSVEVGRVNTEAFF.

The chain combines TRBV12-3 or TRBV12-4 with TRBJ2-1, with 7 bases fitting TRBD2. Germline trimming cut 2 bases from V and 5 bases from J; bases unmatched to any gene: 6. The CDR3 sequence is 15 residues long. CDR3 sequence reads: CASSLSGAGNNEQFF. The CDR3 bases are TGTGCCAGCAGTTTAAGCGGGGCCGGGAACAATGAGCAGTTCTTC.

This clonotype was detected only a few times. The J gene is TRBJ1-5, the V gene TRBV7-2; D not resolved. The V end lost 3 bases, the J end lost 5 bases, and 8 bases lay between the germline ends. The CDR3 sequence is 13 residues long. Germline CDR1 is SGHTA and CDR2 is FQGNSA. CDR3 sequence (DNA): TGTGCCAGCAGCTTTTCGGTCGATCAGCCCCAGCATTTT. It is translated as CASSFSVDQPQHF.

The chain combines TRBV30 with TRBJ1-1; no firm D call. From germline, CDR1 is GTSNPN and CDR2 SVGIG (reference sequence). The CDR3 length is 13 residues. V shed 0 bases and J shed 4 bases, with 9 bases lying between them. For the CDR3, the DNA is TGTGCCTGGAGTGTAGGGCGGAGCACTGAAGCTTTCTTT. It yields the protein CAWSVGRSTEAFF.

This clonotype showed up many times. The chain has TRBV3-1 and TRBJ2-1; no reliable D call. The CDR3 loop spans 13 amino acids. Germline V lookup: CDR1 LGHDT, CDR2 YNNKEL (reference sequence). V lost 5 bases and J lost 5, with 10 bases in between. The CDR3 sequence: CASSRTPDNEQFF. The DNA of the CDR3 is TGTGCCAGCAGCAGGACCCCCGACAATGAGCAGTTCTTC.

The chain joins TRBV6-1 to TRBJ1-6, with 7 bases aligning to TRBD1. Germline V gives CDR1 MNHNS, CDR2 SASEGT. V shed 6 bases, J shed 1 base, and the junction held 18 bases outside the gene matches. CDR3 size: 20 residues. The CDR3 reads CASRGTGTVLVSSYNSPLHF. The CDR3 DNA sequence: TGTGCCAGCAGGGGCACCGGGACAGTACTTGTTTCGTCCTATAATTCACCCCTCCACTTT.

The chain combines TRBV15 with TRBJ2-5; D is undetermined. V was shortened by 5 bases and J by 7 bases, with 17 bases between the two germline ends. The germline gives CDR1 LNHNV, CDR2 YYDKDF (reference sequence). CDR3 size: 14 residues. This CDR3 reads CATSVSTSWGTQYF. For the CDR3, the DNA is TGTGCCACCAGCGTCTCGACCTCTTGGGGGACCCAGTACTTC.

Details on this clonotype: With a much larger clone just one base away, this may be a read error. The chain links TRBV20-1 to TRBJ2-5; 9 positions match TRBD2. V trimming: 1 base; J trimming: 7 bases; junction bases outside the gene matches: 7. The germline gives CDR1 DFQATT, CDR2 SNEGSKA (reference sequence). This CDR3 has 14 residues. CDR3 amino acids: CSARAAGGRGTQYF. CDR3 bases: TGCAGTGCTAGAGCAGCGGGGGGCCGGGGGACCCAGTACTTC.